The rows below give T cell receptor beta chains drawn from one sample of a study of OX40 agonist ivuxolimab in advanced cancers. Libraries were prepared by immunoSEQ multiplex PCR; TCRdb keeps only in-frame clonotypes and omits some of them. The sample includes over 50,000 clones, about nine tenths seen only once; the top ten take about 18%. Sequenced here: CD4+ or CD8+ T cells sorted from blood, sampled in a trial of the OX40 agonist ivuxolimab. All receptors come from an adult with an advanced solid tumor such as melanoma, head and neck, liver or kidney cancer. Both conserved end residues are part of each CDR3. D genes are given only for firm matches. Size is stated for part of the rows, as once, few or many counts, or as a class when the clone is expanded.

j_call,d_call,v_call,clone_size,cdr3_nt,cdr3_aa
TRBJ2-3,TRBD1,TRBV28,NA,TGTGCCACGCAACCCCTCGGACAGGGAAAAGGAATTAGCACAGATACGCAGTATTTT,CATQPLGQGKGISTDTQYF
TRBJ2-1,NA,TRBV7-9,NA,TGTGCCAGCAGCCCCCCCCGGACAGCATACAATGAGCAGTTCTTC,CASSPPRTAYNEQFF
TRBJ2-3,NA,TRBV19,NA,TGTGCCAGTAGTATATCTTTGATATTGGATACGCAGTATTTT,CASSISLILDTQYF
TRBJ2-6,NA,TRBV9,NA,TGTGCCAGCAGCCTCGGGGTATCTGGGGCCAACGTCCTGACTTTC,CASSLGVSGANVLTF
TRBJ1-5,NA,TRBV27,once,TGTGCCAGCAGAAGACAGCTCAATCAGCCCCAGCATTTT,CASRRQLNQPQHF
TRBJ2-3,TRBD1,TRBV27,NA,TGTGCCAGCAGTCCTCTGACAGGGGGTTTAGGCCCAGATACGCAGTATTTT,CASSPLTGGLGPDTQYF
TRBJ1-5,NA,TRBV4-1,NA,TGCGCCAGCAGCCAAGAGAGGAGGGACCAGCCCCAGCATTTT,CASSQERRDQPQHF
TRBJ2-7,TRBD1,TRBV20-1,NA,TGCAGTGCCGGGACAGGATACGAGCAGTACTTC,CSAGTGYEQYF
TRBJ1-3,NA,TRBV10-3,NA,TGTGCCATCAGTGAGTCTCTCCCGGGGGCATTCTCTGGAAACACCATATATTTT,CAISESLPGAFSGNTIYF
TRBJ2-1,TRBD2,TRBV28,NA,TGTGCCAGCAGACACCCCTGGGAGCGGGAGGGCAATGAGCAGTTCTTC,CASRHPWEREGNEQFF
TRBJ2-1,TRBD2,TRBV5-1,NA,TGCGCCAGCACCTTGGGGGCGGGAGGTAGAAATGAGCAGTTCTTC,CASTLGAGGRNEQFF
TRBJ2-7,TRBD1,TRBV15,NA,TGTGCCACCAGCAGCAACAGGGGCCCCCCTTACGAGCAGTACTTC,CATSSNRGPPYEQYF
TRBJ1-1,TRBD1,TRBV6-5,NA,TGTGCCAGCAGCTACGGGACAGGACCCACTGAAGCTTTCTTT,CASSYGTGPTEAFF
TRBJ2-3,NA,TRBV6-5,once,TGTGCCACCAGACAGTCCTGGGGCACAGATACGCAGTATTTT,CATRQSWGTDTQYF
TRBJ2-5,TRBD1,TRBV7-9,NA,TGTGCCAGCAGCTCGAACAGGGGAGAGACCCAGTACTTC,CASSSNRGETQYF
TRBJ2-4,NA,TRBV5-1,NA,TGCGCCAGCAGCCCTTATGGAGGGAACGGTCAGTACTTC,CASSPYGGNGQYF
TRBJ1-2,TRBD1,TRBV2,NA,TGTGCCAGCAGTGACTTCGGACAGGGGAAGGATGGCTACACCTTC,CASSDFGQGKDGYTF
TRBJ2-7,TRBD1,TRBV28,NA,TGTGCCAGCAGGGGGACAGGGGGTGCTTGGCAGTACTTC,CASRGTGGAWQYF
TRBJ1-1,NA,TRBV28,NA,TGTGCCAGCAGTTTTCATCTTCGGGAAGCTTTCTTT,CASSFHLREAFF
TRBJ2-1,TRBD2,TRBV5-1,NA,TGCGCCAGCGACATAGCGGGAGGAGCCTACAATGAGCAGTTCTTC,CASDIAGGAYNEQFF
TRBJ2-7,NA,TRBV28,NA,TGTGCCAGCAGCTCGGGCCAATGGGGCTACGAGCAGTACTTC,CASSSGQWGYEQYF
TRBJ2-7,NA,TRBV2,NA,TGTGCCAGCAGACCCGTCCCCTCCAGGGAGAAGACCTACGAGCAGTACTTC,CASRPVPSREKTYEQYF
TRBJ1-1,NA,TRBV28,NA,TGTGCCAGCAGTCCCCCGGGAGGGTTACATGAAGCTTTCTTT,CASSPPGGLHEAFF
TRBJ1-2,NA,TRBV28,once,TGTGCCAGCAGCTCCGTCGGATCTAACTATGGCTACACCTTC,CASSSVGSNYGYTF
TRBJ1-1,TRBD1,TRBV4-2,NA,TGTGCCAGCAGCTTGATCGGGACAGCTACTGAAGCTTTCTTT,CASSLIGTATEAFF
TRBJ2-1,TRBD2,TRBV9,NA,TGTGCCAGCAGCGTAGTAGCGGGCGCCTACAATGAGCAGTTCTTC,CASSVVAGAYNEQFF
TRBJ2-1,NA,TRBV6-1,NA,TGTGCCAGCAGTGAGTGGGTGGACCTCACCGGGGGTGAGCAGTTCTTC,CASSEWVDLTGGEQFF
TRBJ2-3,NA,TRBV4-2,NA,TGTGCCAGCAGCACCCGGGCTATTTCTATCACAGATACGCAGTATTTT,CASSTRAISITDTQYF
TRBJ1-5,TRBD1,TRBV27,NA,TGTGCCAGCAGTTTTTCAATCTTCAAGACAGGGACCTATAGCAATCAGCCCCAGCATTTT,CASSFSIFKTGTYSNQPQHF
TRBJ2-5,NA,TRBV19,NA,TGTGCCAGTAGTATTGACACCCAAGAGACCCAGTACTTC,CASSIDTQETQYF
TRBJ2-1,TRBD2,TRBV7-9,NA,TGTGCCAGCAGCCATGGACTAGCGGGATTTCGCAAGCAGTTCTTC,CASSHGLAGFRKQFF
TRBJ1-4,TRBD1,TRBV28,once,TGTGCCAGCAGTTTACGACCGTTGACAGGGCATCGGAAACTGTTTTTT,CASSLRPLTGHRKLFF
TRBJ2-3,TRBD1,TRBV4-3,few,TGCGCCAGCAGCCCCCACACGTCGGACAGGGGGCAAGGCACAGATACGCAGTATTTT,CASSPHTSDRGQGTDTQYF
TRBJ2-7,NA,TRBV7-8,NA,TGTGCCAGCAGCAACTCCTACGAGCAGTACTTC,CASSNSYEQYF
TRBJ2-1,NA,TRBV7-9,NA,TGTGCCAGCAGCTTAGTTGGAGGATCCAATGAGCAGTTCTTC,CASSLVGGSNEQFF
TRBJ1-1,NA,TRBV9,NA,TGTGCCAGCAAGGGGGAGAACACTGAAGCTTTCTTT,CASKGENTEAFF
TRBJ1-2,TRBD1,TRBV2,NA,TGTGCCAGCAGTCCGGACAGGGATCCCTATGGCTACACCTTC,CASSPDRDPYGYTF
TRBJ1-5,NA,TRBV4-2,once,TGTGCCAGCAGCCGGGTTACGGGGGGCAATCAGCCCCAGCATTTT,CASSRVTGGNQPQHF
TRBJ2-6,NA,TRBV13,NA,TGTGCCAGCAGCTCCTATGGACAAGACTCTGGGGCCAACGTCCTGACTTTC,CASSSYGQDSGANVLTF
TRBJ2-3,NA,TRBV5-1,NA,TGCGCCAGCAGCGGTCCTGGCTTTGGACAGAGCACAGATACGCAGTATTTT,CASSGPGFGQSTDTQYF
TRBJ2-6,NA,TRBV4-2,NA,TGTGCCAGCAGCCCCCCCACGGTGGACGGGGCCAACGTCCTGACTTTC,CASSPPTVDGANVLTF